The source of this TCR beta chain is a study of shared clonotypes between healthy human individuals. Sequencing used immunoSEQ multiplex PCR; TCRdb keeps in-frame clones, though not all of them. The table lists roughly 700,000 clones, 74% of them singletons. Sequenced: memory CD4+ T cells sorted from blood. Subset noted: CD45RA-negative fraction. The receptor comes from a woman aged 30 to 39 in good health.

Here the CDR3 reads CASSLVRGSEGYTF. Here the CDR3 DNA reads TGCGCCAGCAGCTTGGTTCGGGGCTCGGAGGGCTACACCTTC. The gene calls are TRBV5-1 and TRBJ1-2, with a tentative D call TRBD1 (5 bases). V lost 0 bases and J 8 bases, leaving 14 bases between the germline ends. This CDR3 is built from 14 residues. Germline assignment: CDR1 SGHRS and CDR2 YFSETQ.